A single sample gave rise to the 8 T cell receptor beta chains below, sequenced in a study of blood T cell repertoires in COVID-19. Produced via immunoSEQ multiplex PCR; TCRdb's table is partial and in-frame only. Of about 280,000 clones in the sample, around 90% were seen once. The sequencing input was PBMCs or T cells enriched from blood (not recorded which). These receptors came from a young woman with acute COVID-19.

The sample holds a few counts of this clone. This chain connects TRBV6-5 to TRBJ2-7; a weak D match, TRBD1 (6 bases). V was pared by 6 bases and J by 0 bases, with 15 bases between. In germline, CDR1 is MNHEY, CDR2 SVGAGI. This CDR3 region has 15 residues. The CDR3 reads CASSPQGSSSYEQYF. CDR3 DNA: TGTGCCAGCAGCCCACAGGGCTCGAGCTCCTACGAGCAGTACTTC.

Details on this clone: Other DNA variants within this sample encode the same CDR3. This rearrangement joins TRBV5-5 to TRBJ2-1, with 9 nucleotides matching TRBD2. The CDR3 totals 16 residues. Germline V gives CDR1 SGHKS, CDR2 YYEKEE (reference sequence). V lost 3 bases, J lost 0 bases, and 4 bases stayed unmatched. The CDR3 is CASSSTSGSSYNEQFF. CDR3 nucleotides: TGTGCCAGCAGCTCGACTAGCGGAAGCTCCTACAATGAGCAGTTCTTC.

This chain links TRBV1 with TRBJ2-1; TRBD2, the table's D call, was not compared with the DNA. TRBV1 is annotated as a pseudogene. CDR3 length equals 13 residues. The CDR3 DNA is TGCACCAGCAGCCATGGGACTAGTAATGAGCAGTTCTTC. Translation: CTSSHGTSNEQFF.

CDR3 protein: CSSGRGGADGYTF. In DNA, the CDR3 is TGCAGCTCCGGAAGGGGGGGCGCGGATGGCTACACCTTC. This chain connects TRBV29-1 to TRBJ1-2, with a weak D call TRBD1 (6 bases). Germline CDR1 and CDR2: SQVTM and ANQGSEA. The CDR3 extends over 13 amino acids. With 8 bases removed from V and 6 bases from J, the gap between germline ends came to 19 bases.

This clone was detected a few times. The chain has TRBV10-2 and TRBJ1-1; D ambiguous. The CDR3 sequence is 13 residues long. V was clipped by 3 bases and J by 1 base, with 6 bases between them. Per the germline V gene, CDR1 is WSHSY and CDR2 is SAAADI. This CDR3 is CASSERENTEAFF. DNA of the CDR3: TGCGCCAGCAGTGAACGAGAGAACACTGAAGCTTTCTTT.

The gene calls are TRBV29-1 and TRBJ2-7, with 7 bases fitting TRBD1. The CDR3 extends over 15 amino acids. V lost 0 bases, J lost 2 bases, and 7 bases stayed unmatched. CDR1 is SQVTM, CDR2 ANQGSEA, per germline. The CDR3 here is CSVEEDRFGTYEQYF. The CDR3 DNA sequence: TGCAGCGTTGAAGAGGACAGGTTTGGGACCTACGAGCAGTACTTC.

This chain links TRBV6-5 with TRBJ2-1; 11 bases map to TRBD2. J was trimmed by 5 bases and V by 3 bases; bases with no gene match: 3. Germline assignment: CDR1 MNHEY and CDR2 SVGAGI. The CDR3 loop spans 15 amino acids. CDR3 loop: CASSYGLAGHNEQFF. CDR3 bases: TGTGCCAGCAGTTATGGACTAGCGGGTCACAATGAGCAGTTCTTC.

The chain combines TRBV24-1 with TRBJ2-3, with TRBD2 as a possible D gene (6 bases). Trimming removed 4 bases at V and 0 bases at J, with 16 bases between. The CDR3 extends over 17 amino acids. CDR1 and CDR2 (germline): KGHDR, SFDVKD. For the CDR3, the DNA is TGTGCCACCAGTGACCCCTTTAGGAGCGGGAGCACAGATACGCAGTATTTT. This gives the protein CATSDPFRSGSTDTQYF.